This TCR beta chain was identified in a study of T cell changes during pregnancy in multiple sclerosis. Germline CDR1 MNHEY, CDR2 SMNVEV (reference sequence). Deletions cut 6 bases from V and 3 bases from J, with 19 bases between. The CDR3 runs 16 residues. Data came from immunoSEQ multiplex PCR; TCRdb stores just in-frame clones and leaves some out. This sample has roughly 100,000 clones, with approximately 89% found just once. The J gene is TRBJ2-3, the V gene TRBV27; a weak D match, TRBD2 (6 bases). The TCR comes from a female donor with multiple sclerosis, enrolled in a pregnancy study. The source material was peripheral blood, sampled after pregnancy. CDR3 protein: CASSQRPGGVTDTQYF. The CDR3 nucleotides read TGTGCCAGCAGCCAAAGGCCGGGCGGGGTAACAGATACGCAGTATTTT.